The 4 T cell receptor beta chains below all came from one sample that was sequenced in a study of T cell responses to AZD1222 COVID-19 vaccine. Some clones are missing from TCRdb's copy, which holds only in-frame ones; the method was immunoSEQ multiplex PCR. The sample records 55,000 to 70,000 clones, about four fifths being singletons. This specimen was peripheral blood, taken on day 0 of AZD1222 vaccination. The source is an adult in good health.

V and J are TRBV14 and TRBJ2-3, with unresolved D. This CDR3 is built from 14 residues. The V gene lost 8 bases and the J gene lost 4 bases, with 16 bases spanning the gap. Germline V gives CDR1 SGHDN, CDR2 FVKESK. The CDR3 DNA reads TGTGCCAGCGTCGTGGGGATTGTTTCAGATACGCAGTATTTT. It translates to CASVVGIVSDTQYF. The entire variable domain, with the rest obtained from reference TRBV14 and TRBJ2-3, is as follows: EAGVTQFPSHSVIEKGQTVTLRCDPISGHDNLYWYRRVMGKEIKFLLHFVKESKQDESGMPNNRFLAERTGGTYSTLKVQPAELEDSGVYFCASVVGIVSDTQYFGPGTRLTVL.

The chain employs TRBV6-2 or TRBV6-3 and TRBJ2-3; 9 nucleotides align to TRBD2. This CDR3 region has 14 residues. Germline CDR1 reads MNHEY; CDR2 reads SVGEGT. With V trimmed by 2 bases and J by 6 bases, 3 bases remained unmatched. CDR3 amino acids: CASSYEREADTQYF. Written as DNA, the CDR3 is TGTGCCAGCAGTTACGAGCGGGAGGCGGATACGCAGTATTTT.

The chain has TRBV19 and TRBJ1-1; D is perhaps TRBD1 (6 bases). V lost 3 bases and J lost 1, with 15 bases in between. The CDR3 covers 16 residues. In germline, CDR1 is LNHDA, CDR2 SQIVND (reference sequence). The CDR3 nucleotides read TGTGCCAGTAGTATCGACGGACAGTATCCGAACACTGAAGCTTTCTTT. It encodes CASSIDGQYPNTEAFF.

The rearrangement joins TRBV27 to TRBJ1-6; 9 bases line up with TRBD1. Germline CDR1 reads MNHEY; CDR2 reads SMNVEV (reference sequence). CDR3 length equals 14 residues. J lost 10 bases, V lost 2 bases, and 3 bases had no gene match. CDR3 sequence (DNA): TGTGCCAGCAGTTTAAGGGACAGGGTATCACCCCTCCACTTT. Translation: CASSLRDRVSPLHF.